This record concerns one T cell receptor (beta chain) sequence. This table comes from immunoSEQ multiplex PCR, and its TCRdb copy is limited to in-frame clones, with some not included. This sample has 94,000 or so clones, with about 88% found just once. These data come from a study of control samples from healthy donors and cancer patients. Trimming took 4 bases from V and 2 from J, leaving 15 bases between them. Germline CDR1 SQVTM, CDR2 ANQGSEA. The CDR3 covers 14 residues. The receptor comes from a man aged 65 to 79 with lung cancer. What was sequenced was PBMCs. The rearrangement uses TRBV29-1 and TRBJ2-7, with TRBD2 as a possible D gene (6 bases). In DNA, the CDR3 is TGCAGCGTTGCTTCACCCCGGGGGACCTACGAGCAGTACTTC. It translates to CSVASPRGTYEQYF.